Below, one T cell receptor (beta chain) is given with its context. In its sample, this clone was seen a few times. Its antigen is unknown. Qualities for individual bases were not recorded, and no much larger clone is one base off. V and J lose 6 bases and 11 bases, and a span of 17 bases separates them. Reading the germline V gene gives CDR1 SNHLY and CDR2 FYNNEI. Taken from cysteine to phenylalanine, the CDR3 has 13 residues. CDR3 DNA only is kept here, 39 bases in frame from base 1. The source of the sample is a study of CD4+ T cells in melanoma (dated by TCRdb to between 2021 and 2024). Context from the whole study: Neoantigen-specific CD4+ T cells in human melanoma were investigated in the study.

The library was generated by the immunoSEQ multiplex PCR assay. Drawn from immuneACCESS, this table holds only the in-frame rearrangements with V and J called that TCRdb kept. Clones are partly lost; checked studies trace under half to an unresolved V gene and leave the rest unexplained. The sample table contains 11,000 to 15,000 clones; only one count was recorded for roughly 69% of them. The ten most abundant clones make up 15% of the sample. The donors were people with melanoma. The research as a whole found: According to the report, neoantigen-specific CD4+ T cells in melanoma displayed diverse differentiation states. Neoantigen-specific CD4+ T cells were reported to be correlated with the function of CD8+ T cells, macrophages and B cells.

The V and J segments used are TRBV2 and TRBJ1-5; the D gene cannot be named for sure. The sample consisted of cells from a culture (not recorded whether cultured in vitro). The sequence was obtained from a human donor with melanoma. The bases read TGTGCCAGCAGGCGTACTGAGGGCCCGTCCCAGCATTTT. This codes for CASRRTEGPSQHF.